This T cell receptor beta chain comes out of a study of somatic mutations in cytotoxic T cells in rheumatoid arthritis. Study results and caveats: It was found that CD8+ T-cell clonality in rheumatoid arthritis patients did not differ significantly from that in age-matched healthy controls.

The CDR3 runs to 16 residues. Germline values: CDR1 MNHEY, CDR2 SVGAGI. V shed 0 bases and J shed 4 bases, with 13 bases lying between them. This clone was seen only once. Antigen specificity is unknown. Clones were sequenced by immunoSEQ multiplex PCR, and TCRdb holds only the in-frame ones, with some missing. The data contain around 20,000 clones, roughly 77% of them seen just once; the ten biggest clones take up about an eighth. The clonotype originates from an adult with rheumatoid arthritis. Sequencing was carried out using CD8+ T cells sorted from blood. V and J are TRBV6-5 and TRBJ2-1; either TRBD1 or TRBD2 may supply D (5 bases each). The CDR3 region has the DNA TGTGCCAGCAGTTACTCGATTCGGGGCGTTTACAATGAGCAGTTCTTC. Residues: CASSYSIRGVYNEQFF.